This T cell receptor beta chain was captured in a study of response to subunit inactivated influenza vaccine. One entry per CDR3 protein, called by TCRdb with MiXCR from the RT-PCR reads. The data hold under 200,000 distinct CDR3 sequences, with about a tenth observed a single time. This clonotype has a handful of counts. Its antigen is still unknown. The length of the CDR3 is 16 residues. Germline assignment: CDR1 MNHEY and CDR2 SVGAGI. V was shortened by 0 bases and J by 3 bases, with 14 bases between the two germline ends. The study's findings and limits: Authors suggested seasonal influenza vaccinations each recruit few new T cells.

This sample comprised non-naive T cells sorted from PBMCs, obtained 45 days after vaccination. The clonotype was recovered from a man aged 45-60 years who received an inactivated influenza vaccine. The chain uses TRBV6-5 and TRBJ1-2; D gene ambiguous. CDR3 sequence: CASSYSKSGVDYGYTF. In DNA form, the CDR3 reads TGTGCCAGCAGTTACTCGAAGTCAGGTGTGGACTATGGCTACACCTTC.